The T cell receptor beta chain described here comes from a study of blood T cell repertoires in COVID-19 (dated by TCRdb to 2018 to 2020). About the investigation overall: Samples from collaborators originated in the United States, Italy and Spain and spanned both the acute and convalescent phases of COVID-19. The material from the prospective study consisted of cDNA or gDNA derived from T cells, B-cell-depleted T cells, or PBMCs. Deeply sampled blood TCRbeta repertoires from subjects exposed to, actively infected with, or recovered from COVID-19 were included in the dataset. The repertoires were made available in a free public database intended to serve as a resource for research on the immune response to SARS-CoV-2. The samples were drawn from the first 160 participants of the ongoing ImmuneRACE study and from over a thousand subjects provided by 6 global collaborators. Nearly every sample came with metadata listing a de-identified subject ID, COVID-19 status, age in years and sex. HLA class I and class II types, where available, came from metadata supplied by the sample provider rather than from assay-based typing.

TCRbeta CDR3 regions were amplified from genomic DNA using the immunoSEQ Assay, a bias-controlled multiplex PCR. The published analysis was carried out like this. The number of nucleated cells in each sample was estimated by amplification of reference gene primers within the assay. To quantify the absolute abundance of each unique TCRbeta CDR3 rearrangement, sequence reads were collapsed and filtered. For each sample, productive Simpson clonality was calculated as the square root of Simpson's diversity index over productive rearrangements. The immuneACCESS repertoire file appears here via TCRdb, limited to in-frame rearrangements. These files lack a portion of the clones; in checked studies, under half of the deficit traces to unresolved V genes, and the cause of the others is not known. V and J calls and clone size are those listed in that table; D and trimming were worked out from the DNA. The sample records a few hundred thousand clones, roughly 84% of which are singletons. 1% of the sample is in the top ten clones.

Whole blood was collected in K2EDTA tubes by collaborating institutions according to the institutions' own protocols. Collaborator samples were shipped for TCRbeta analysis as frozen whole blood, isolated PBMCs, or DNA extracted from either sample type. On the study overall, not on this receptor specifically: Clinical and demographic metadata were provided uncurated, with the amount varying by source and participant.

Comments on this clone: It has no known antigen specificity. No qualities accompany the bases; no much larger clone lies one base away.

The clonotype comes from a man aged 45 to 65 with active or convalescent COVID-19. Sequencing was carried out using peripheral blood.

The DNA sequence is given as TGTGCCAGCAGTTTACCACAGTTTAATTCACCCCTCCACTTT. This codes for CASSLPQFNSPLHF. The rearranged segments are TRBV28 and TRBJ1-6, with the D gene not confidently named. V is clipped by 2 bases and J by 6 bases, and the sequence between their germline boundaries is 8 bases long. The germline V gene provides CDR1 MDHEN and CDR2 SYDVKM. From the cysteine through the phenylalanine, the CDR3 covers 14 amino acids. Just CDR3 DNA is preserved here, 42 bases in frame from base 1.